Listed below are T cell receptor beta chains from one sample, sequenced in a study of blood T cell repertoires in COVID-19. Using immunoSEQ multiplex PCR, the repertoire was profiled, and TCRdb retains in-frame clones only, with some absent. The sample consists of 120,000 or so clones, less than 90% of them appearing once. The sequenced sample was PBMCs or T cells enriched from blood (not recorded which). The source of these receptors is a woman in her thirties who had recovered from COVID-19. Each CDR3 is given with its conserved first and last residue. A D gene is named only where the DNA matches it firmly. Where a row states a size, it is once, few, many or the class of an expanded clone; other rows omit it.

d_gene: TRBD1
abundance: NA
j_gene: TRBJ1-2
v_gene: TRBV6-2/TRBV6-3
CDR3aa: CASSWGTGNYGYTF
CDR3nt: TGTGCCAGCAGTTGGGGGACAGGGAACTATGGCTACACCTTC

d_gene: NA
abundance: NA
j_gene: TRBJ2-1
v_gene: TRBV4-2
CDR3aa: CASSQERSYNEQFF
CDR3nt: TGTGCCAGCAGCCAAGAAAGGAGTTACAATGAGCAGTTCTTC

d_gene: NA
abundance: NA
j_gene: TRBJ1-5
v_gene: TRBV19
CDR3aa: CASMNPRGRDNQPQHF
CDR3nt: TGTGCCAGCATGAACCCGCGCGGCCGGGACAATCAGCCCCAGCATTTT

d_gene: TRBD1
abundance: NA
j_gene: TRBJ1-4
v_gene: TRBV20-1
CDR3aa: CSALDRGIF
CDR3nt: TGCAGTGCTTTAGACAGGGGAATTTTT

d_gene: TRBD1
abundance: NA
j_gene: TRBJ1-2
v_gene: TRBV30
CDR3aa: CAWRRDRGNYGYTF
CDR3nt: TGTGCCTGGAGACGGGACAGGGGCAACTATGGCTACACCTTC

d_gene: TRBD1
abundance: NA
j_gene: TRBJ2-1
v_gene: TRBV30
CDR3aa: CAWSRDRVYNEQFF
CDR3nt: TGTGCCTGGAGCCGGGACAGGGTTTACAATGAGCAGTTCTTC

d_gene: NA
abundance: NA
j_gene: TRBJ2-7
v_gene: TRBV7-7
CDR3aa: CASSPRLYTHEQYF
CDR3nt: TGTGCCAGCAGCCCCAGACTATACACACACGAGCAGTACTTC

d_gene: NA
abundance: NA
j_gene: TRBJ1-1
v_gene: TRBV7-9
CDR3aa: CASSLVAHTEAFF
CDR3nt: TGTGCCAGCAGCTTAGTGGCCCACACTGAAGCTTTCTTT

d_gene: NA
abundance: NA
j_gene: TRBJ1-1
v_gene: TRBV19
CDR3aa: CASSTRQMNTEAFF
CDR3nt: TGTGCCAGTAGTACCCGACAGATGAACACTGAAGCTTTCTTT

d_gene: TRBD2
abundance: few
j_gene: TRBJ2-5
v_gene: TRBV4-1
CDR3aa: CASSHSPGRAKGETQYF
CDR3nt: TGCGCCAGCAGCCATTCTCCCGGGAGGGCCAAGGGAGAGACCCAGTACTTC

d_gene: TRBD1
abundance: few
j_gene: TRBJ2-3
v_gene: TRBV18
CDR3aa: CASSSGQGATDTQYF
CDR3nt: TGTGCCAGCTCATCCGGACAGGGAGCCACAGATACGCAGTATTTT

d_gene: NA
abundance: once
j_gene: TRBJ2-7
v_gene: TRBV7-2
CDR3aa: CASSSQPGDPYEQYF
CDR3nt: TGTGCCAGCAGCTCCCAGCCAGGGGATCCCTACGAGCAGTACTTC

d_gene: TRBD1
abundance: NA
j_gene: TRBJ1-1
v_gene: TRBV28
CDR3aa: CASRPDRGRTEAFF
CDR3nt: TGTGCCAGCAGGCCGGACAGGGGGCGAACTGAAGCTTTCTTT

d_gene: TRBD2
abundance: once
j_gene: TRBJ2-5
v_gene: TRBV2
CDR3aa: CASRGGAGVGVETQYF
CDR3nt: TGTGCCAGCAGGGGAGGAGCGGGAGTGGGAGTAGAGACCCAGTACTTC

d_gene: NA
abundance: NA
j_gene: TRBJ2-3
v_gene: TRBV28
CDR3aa: CASSYGGMSTDTQYF
CDR3nt: TGTGCCAGCAGTTACGGCGGGATGAGCACAGATACGCAGTATTTT

d_gene: TRBD1
abundance: NA
j_gene: TRBJ1-5
v_gene: TRBV3-1/TRBV3-2
CDR3aa: CASSQKGQNQPQHF
CDR3nt: TGTGCCAGCAGCCAGAAGGGACAGAATCAGCCCCAGCATTTT

d_gene: TRBD1
abundance: NA
j_gene: TRBJ1-2
v_gene: TRBV4-2
CDR3aa: CASSHIIRQGDYGYTF
CDR3nt: TGTGCCAGCAGCCACATTATCCGACAGGGGGACTATGGCTACACCTTC

d_gene: NA
abundance: NA
j_gene: TRBJ2-1
v_gene: TRBV6-2/TRBV6-3
CDR3aa: CASSYSAEPSNEQFF
CDR3nt: TGTGCCAGCAGTTACTCGGCGGAACCTTCCAATGAGCAGTTCTTC

d_gene: TRBD1
abundance: NA
j_gene: TRBJ1-6
v_gene: TRBV5-1
CDR3aa: CASSPGTAYNSPLHF
CDR3nt: TGCGCCAGCAGCCCAGGGACAGCTTATAATTCACCCCTCCACTTT

d_gene: TRBD2
abundance: NA
j_gene: TRBJ2-1
v_gene: TRBV14
CDR3aa: CASSASGVEQFF
CDR3nt: TGTGCCAGCAGCGCTAGCGGGGTTGAGCAGTTCTTC

d_gene: TRBD2
abundance: NA
j_gene: TRBJ2-5
v_gene: TRBV7-2
CDR3aa: CASSLGGSGRARETQYF
CDR3nt: TGTGCCAGCAGCTTAGGGGGTAGCGGGAGGGCCCGGGAGACCCAGTACTTC